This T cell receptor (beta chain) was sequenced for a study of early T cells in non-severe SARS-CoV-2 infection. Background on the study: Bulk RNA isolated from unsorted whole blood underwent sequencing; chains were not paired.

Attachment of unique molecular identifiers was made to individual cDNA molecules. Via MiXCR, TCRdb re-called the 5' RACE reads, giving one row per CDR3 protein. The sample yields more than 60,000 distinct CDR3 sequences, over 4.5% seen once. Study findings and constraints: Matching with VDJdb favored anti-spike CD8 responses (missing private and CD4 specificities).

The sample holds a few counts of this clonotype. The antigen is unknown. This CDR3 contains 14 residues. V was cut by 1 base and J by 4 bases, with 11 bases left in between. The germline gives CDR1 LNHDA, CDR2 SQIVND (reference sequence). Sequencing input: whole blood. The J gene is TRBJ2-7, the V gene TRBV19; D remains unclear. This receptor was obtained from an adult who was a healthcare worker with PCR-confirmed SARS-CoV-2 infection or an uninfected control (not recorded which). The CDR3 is CASSIGGFWYEQYF. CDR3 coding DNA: TGTGCCAGTAGTATAGGTGGTTTCTGGTACGAGCAGTACTTC.